These 25 T cell receptor beta chains were sequenced from one sample in a study of OX40 agonist ivuxolimab in advanced cancers. Library generation was performed with the immunoSEQ multiplex PCR assay. In its TCRdb copy, this immuneACCESS table keeps in-frame sequences only and misses some clones. Where compared with another copy, unresolved V genes explain less than half of these, and the others have no known cause. For this sample the table gives around 69,000 clones, of which 85% to 90% were detected only once. Together, the top ten hold 2.5% to 3% of the sample. Specimen: CD4+ or CD8+ T cells sorted from blood, collected in a trial of the OX40 agonist ivuxolimab. The source is an adult with an advanced solid tumor such as melanoma, head and neck, liver or kidney cancer.

Details on this clone: Other DNA sequences of this sample code for an identical CDR3. The gene calls are TRBV7-2 and TRBJ2-1, with 7 nucleotides matching TRBD2. V trimming: 5 bases; J trimming: 0 bases; junction bases outside the gene matches: 7. The germline V gene has CDR1 SGHTA and CDR2 FQGNSA. The CDR3 contains 16 residues. DNA of the CDR3: TGTGCCAGCAGCCCCCGGGGAGGGAGCTCCTACAATGAGCAGTTCTTC. It yields the protein CASSPRGGSSYNEQFF.

Here the CDR3 reads CATSRESSSNYGYTF. The CDR3 DNA follows: TGTGCCACCAGCAGAGAGAGCTCCTCTAACTATGGCTACACCTTC. The chain couples TRBV15 to TRBJ1-2; no clear D. With 0 bases removed from V and 0 bases from J, the gap between germline ends came to 8 bases. This CDR3 has 15 residues. The germline V gene encodes CDR1 LNHNV and CDR2 YYDKDF (reference sequence).

The chain combines TRBV6-1 with TRBJ2-7; 9 bases are a match to TRBD2. J was trimmed by 1 base and V by 4 bases; bases with no gene match: 5. The germline CDR1 and CDR2 sequences are MNHNS and SASEGT. This CDR3 has 15 amino acids. CDR3 coding DNA: TGTGCCAGCAGTGCGACTAGCGGACGGTCCTACGAGCAGTACGTC. Amino acid sequence: CASSATSGRSYEQYV.

This rearrangement joins TRBV19 to TRBJ1-5, with 9 bases that match TRBD1. This CDR3 has 17 residues. V was pared by 6 bases and J by 1 base, with 10 bases of the junction left unmatched. Per the germline V gene, CDR1 is LNHDA and CDR2 is SQIVND (reference sequence). The CDR3 DNA follows: TGTGCCAGTAGGTCGGGACAGGGAGTGATAAGCAATCAGCCCCAGCATTTT. Its translation: CASRSGQGVISNQPQHF.

The chain combines TRBV6-5 with TRBJ2-7; 10 nucleotides match TRBD1. CDR3 length: 13 residues. CDR1 MNHEY and CDR2 SVGAGI come from the germline V gene. The junction had 2 bases not matched to a gene; V was cut back by 2 bases and J by 7 bases. For the CDR3, the DNA is TGTGCCAGCAGTTACGACAGGGGGCAAGAGCAGTACGTC. Translation: CASSYDRGQEQYV.

The chain combines TRBV4-3 with TRBJ1-4, with TRBD1 matching over 8 bases. J was trimmed by 0 bases and V by 0 bases; bases with no gene match: 12. Germline V lookup: CDR1 LGHNA, CDR2 YSLEER. There are 20 residues in the CDR3. DNA for the CDR3: TGCGCCAGCAGCCAAGATTTTGACAGGGGCTCCAGGACAACTAATGAAAAACTGTTTTTT. Translating gives CASSQDFDRGSRTTNEKLFF.

This CDR3 is CASSLYGGLSSYEQYF. The CDR3, as DNA: TGTGCCAGCAGTTTATACGGGGGTCTGAGCTCCTACGAGCAGTACTTC. The J gene is TRBJ2-7, the V gene TRBV28; a weak D match, TRBD2 (6 bases). Germline CDR1 and CDR2: MDHEN and SYDVKM. The CDR3 has 16 residues. The V gene lost 1 base and the J gene lost 0 bases, with 13 bases spanning the gap. The full variable domain, its missing parts supplied by reference TRBV28 and TRBJ2-7, is DVKVTQSSRYLVKRTGEKVFLECVQDMDHENMFWYRQDPGLGLRLIYFSYDVKMKEKGDIPEGYSVSREKKERFSLILESASTNQTSMYLCASSLYGGLSSYEQYFGPGTRLTVT.

This rearrangement joins TRBV30 to TRBJ2-6; D might be TRBD1 (5 bases). Trimming shortened V by 0 bases and J by 0 bases, and 6 bases separated the two germline ends. Germline CDR1 GTSNPN, CDR2 SVGIG (reference sequence). This CDR3 is built from 15 residues. CDR3 in amino acids: CAWSVGDSGANVLTF. In DNA form, the CDR3 reads TGTGCCTGGAGTGTAGGGGACTCTGGGGCCAACGTCCTGACTTTC. The full variable domain, its missing parts supplied by reference TRBV30 and TRBJ2-6, is SQTIHQWPATLVQPVGSPLSLECTVEGTSNPNLYWYRQAAGRGLQLLFYSVGIGQISSEVPQNLSASRPQDRQFILSSKKLLLSDSGFYLCAWSVGDSGANVLTFGAGSRLTVL.

The chain recombines TRBV6-6 with TRBJ2-1, with a tentative D call TRBD2 (6 bases). Germline V lookup: CDR1 MNHNY, CDR2 SVGAGI (reference sequence). The V gene lost 8 bases and the J gene lost 12 bases, with 14 bases spanning the gap. The CDR3 extends over 11 amino acids. CDR3: CASWGGGAQFF. The CDR3 DNA reads TGTGCCAGCTGGGGAGGCGGCGCGCAGTTCTTC.

The rearrangement links TRBV7-2 to TRBJ1-6, with 7 bases aligning to TRBD1. J lost 1 base, V lost 5 bases, and 11 bases had no gene match. The germline V gene has CDR1 SGHTA and CDR2 FQGNSA. The CDR3 loop spans 18 amino acids. In nucleotides, the CDR3 is TGTGCCAGCAGCCTTCTCCGGGACAGCTTTTCCTATAATTCACCCCTCCACTTT. It encodes CASSLLRDSFSYNSPLHF.

This chain links TRBV27 with TRBJ1-2; 12 bases match TRBD1. The V segment lost 8 bases and the J segment 2 bases; nucleotides outside the gene matches: 6. The germline gives CDR1 MNHEY, CDR2 SMNVEV (reference sequence). This CDR3 contains 15 residues. CDR3 coding DNA: TGTGCCAGCTTGCCGGGGACAGGGGGCAACTATGGCTACACCTTC. Protein sequence: CASLPGTGGNYGYTF.

This chain links TRBV10-1 with TRBJ1-1; 7 bases are a match to TRBD1. V shed 6 bases, J shed 1 base, and the junction held 2 bases outside the gene matches. The CDR3 runs to 13 residues. Looked up from germline, CDR1 is WNHNN and CDR2 is SYGVQD (reference sequence). This CDR3 reads CASRGTENTEAFF. CDR3 in DNA: TGCGCCAGCAGGGGGACAGAGAACACTGAAGCTTTCTTT.

The rearrangement links TRBV9 to TRBJ2-2, with a possible D match to TRBD1 (5 bases). Trimming stripped 5 bases from V and 5 bases from J, with 19 bases between. Looked up from germline, CDR1 is SGDLS and CDR2 is YYNGEE. CDR3 length equals 16 residues. The CDR3 DNA sequence: TGTGCCAGCAGTTTTGGGGCCCCACGAGGTACCGGGGAGCTGTTTTTT. This codes for CASSFGAPRGTGELFF.

This clone has only a few counts. The chain has TRBV20-1 and TRBJ1-2; D not certain. Germline values: CDR1 DFQATT, CDR2 SNEGSKA (reference sequence). The CDR3 is 11 amino acids. CDR3 DNA sequence: TGCACGGGGTGGGTTAGGGATGGCTACACCTTC. This codes for CTGWVRDGYTF.

The chain joins TRBV10-2 to TRBJ2-4; D ambiguous. The ends were cut back, 1 base at V and 0 bases at J, with 10 bases in the middle. Per germline, CDR1 WSHSY and CDR2 SAAADI. This CDR3 spans 16 amino acids. CDR3 in amino acids: CASSEWVRLAKNIQYF. CDR3 sequence (DNA): TGCGCCAGCAGTGAGTGGGTCCGTTTAGCCAAAAACATTCAGTACTTC.

The chain links TRBV6-5 to TRBJ2-3; D gene uncertain. From germline, CDR1 is MNHEY and CDR2 SVGAGI. V lost 2 bases and J 0 bases, leaving 12 bases between the germline ends. The CDR3 covers 16 residues. This CDR3 is CASSYISEPSTDTQYF. The CDR3, as DNA: TGTGCCAGCAGTTACATCTCCGAACCTAGCACAGATACGCAGTATTTT.

V and J are TRBV30 and TRBJ2-5, with no clear D. From germline, CDR1 is GTSNPN and CDR2 SVGIG (reference sequence). There are 14 residues in the CDR3. The V gene lost 1 base and the J gene lost 2 bases, with 11 bases spanning the gap. CDR3 nucleotide sequence: TGTGCCTGGAGTGGGGCCCGAAAACAAGAGACCCAGTACTTC. This encodes CAWSGARKQETQYF.

The genes are TRBV7-2 and TRBJ1-3; D is uncertain. The germline V and J ends were trimmed by 7 bases and 0 bases, with 10 bases remaining between them. The CDR3 has 14 residues. Per the germline V gene, CDR1 is SGHTA and CDR2 is FQGNSA. The CDR3 DNA reads TGTGCCAGCACCCCCGGCAGCTCTGGAAACACCATATATTTT. This encodes CASTPGSSGNTIYF.

This chain joins TRBV5-1 and TRBJ1-2; D call uncertain. The germline V gene has CDR1 SGHRS and CDR2 YFSETQ. The CDR3 runs to 12 residues. The V end was cut by 3 bases, the J end by 8 bases, with 11 bases between. CDR3 loop: CASSSSGEGYTF. CDR3 nucleotides: TGCGCCAGCAGCTCCTCAGGAGAGGGCTACACCTTC.

The gene calls are TRBV5-1 and TRBJ2-1; the D gene is possibly TRBD1 (5 bases). Germline-derived CDR1 and CDR2 are SGHRS and YFSETQ. Trimming shortened V by 1 base and J by 0 bases, and 11 bases separated the two germline ends. The CDR3 extends over 16 amino acids. Here the CDR3 reads CASSLLTGRSYNEQFF. The CDR3, as DNA: TGCGCCAGCAGCTTGTTAACAGGACGCTCCTACAATGAGCAGTTCTTC. Supplemented by reference TRBV5-1 and TRBJ2-1, the full variable domain reads KAGVTQTPRYLIKTRGQQVTLSCSPISGHRSVSWYQQTPGQGLQFLFEYFSETQRNKGNFPGRFSGRQFSNSRSEMNVSTLELGDSALYLCASSLLTGRSYNEQFFGPGTRLTVL.

This clone was recorded once. The chain recombines TRBV21-1 with TRBJ1-1; the D call in the table, TRBD1, was not verified against the DNA. TRBV21-1 is recorded as a pseudogene. The CDR3 sequence is 12 residues long. The CDR3 here is CASVQGNTEAFF. CDR3 coding DNA: TGTGCCAGTGTACAGGGGAACACTGAAGCTTTCTTT.

This clone occurred a few times. J is TRBJ1-2 and V is TRBV7-2; no definite D call. Trimming cost V 3 bases and J 8 bases, with 13 bases left between them. Germline V gene sequence: CDR1 SGHTA, CDR2 FQGNSA. This CDR3 has 13 amino acids. CDR3 residues: CASSFGGSGGYTF. CDR3 bases: TGTGCCAGCAGCTTCGGAGGAAGCGGGGGCTACACCTTC.

The CDR3 bases are TGTGCCAGCAGTTTCGAGGGCAGGGGATCTAATGAAAAACTGTTTTTT. It translates to CASSFEGRGSNEKLFF. V gene TRBV28 combines with J gene TRBJ1-4, with D possibly TRBD1 on 6 matching bases. The V gene's germline CDR1 is MDHEN and CDR2 SYDVKM. Trimming left V 3 bases short and J 3 bases short, with 14 bases between. The CDR3 runs 16 residues. The full variable domain, its missing parts supplied by reference TRBV28 and TRBJ1-4, is DVKVTQSSRYLVKRTGEKVFLECVQDMDHENMFWYRQDPGLGLRLIYFSYDVKMKEKGDIPEGYSVSREKKERFSLILESASTNQTSMYLCASSFEGRGSNEKLFFGSGTQLSVL.

The sample holds a few counts of this clone. The chain employs TRBV11-3 and TRBJ1-2; no clear D. This CDR3 region has 11 residues. With 0 bases removed from V and 9 bases from J, the gap between germline ends came to 5 bases. From germline, CDR1 is SGHNT and CDR2 YENEEA. DNA for the CDR3: TGTGCCAGCAGCTTAGATTATAGCTACACCTTC. As protein: CASSLDYSYTF.

The gene calls are TRBV28 and TRBJ2-6; 8 positions agree with TRBD2. The CDR3 consists of 19 residues. The V gene's germline CDR1 is MDHEN and CDR2 SYDVKM. The V gene end was trimmed by 4 bases and the J gene end by 2 bases; junction bases not matched to a gene: 13. CDR3 protein: CASSSAGYSGEPGANVLTF. DNA of the CDR3: TGTGCCAGCAGTTCGGCGGGGTATAGCGGGGAGCCTGGGGCCAACGTCCTGACTTTC.